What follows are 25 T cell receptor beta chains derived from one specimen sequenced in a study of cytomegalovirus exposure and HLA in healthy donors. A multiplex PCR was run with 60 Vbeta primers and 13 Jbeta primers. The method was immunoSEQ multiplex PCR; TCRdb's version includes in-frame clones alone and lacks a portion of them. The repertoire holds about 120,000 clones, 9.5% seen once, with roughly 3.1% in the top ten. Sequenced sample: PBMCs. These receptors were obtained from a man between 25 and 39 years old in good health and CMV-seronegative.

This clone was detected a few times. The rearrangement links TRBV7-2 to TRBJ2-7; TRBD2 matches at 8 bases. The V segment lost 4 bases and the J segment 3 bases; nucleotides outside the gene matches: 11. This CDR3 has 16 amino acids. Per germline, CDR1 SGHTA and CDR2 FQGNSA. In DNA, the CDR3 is TGTGCCAGCAGCTCCCTTGGGATAGCGGGGAACTACGAGCAGTACTTC. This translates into CASSSLGIAGNYEQYF.

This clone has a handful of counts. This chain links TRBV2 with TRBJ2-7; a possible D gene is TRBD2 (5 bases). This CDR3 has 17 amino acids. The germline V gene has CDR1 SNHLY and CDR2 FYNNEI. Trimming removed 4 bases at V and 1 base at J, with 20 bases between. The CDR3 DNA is TGTGCCAGCAGTGCCTCCAAGGGCGGAGGAGATTCCTACGAGCAGTACTTC. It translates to CASSASKGGGDSYEQYF.

CDR3 residues: CAWSLSVTSDEQFF. The CDR3 DNA reads as TGTGCCTGGAGTCTTAGCGTCACGAGCGATGAGCAGTTCTTC. The chain carries TRBV30 and TRBJ2-1; perhaps TRBD2 as D (5 bases). CDR1 and CDR2 from the germline V gene are GTSNPN and SVGIG (reference sequence). The V and J ends lost 2 bases and 8 bases respectively, with 16 bases between them. This CDR3 spans 14 amino acids.

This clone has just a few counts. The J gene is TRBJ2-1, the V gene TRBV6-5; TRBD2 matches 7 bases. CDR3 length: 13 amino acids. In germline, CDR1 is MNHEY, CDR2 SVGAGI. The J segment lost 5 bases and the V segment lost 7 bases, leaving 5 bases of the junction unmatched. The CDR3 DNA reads TGTGCCAGCATTTCTCTAGCGGACAATGAGCAGTTCTTC. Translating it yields CASISLADNEQFF.

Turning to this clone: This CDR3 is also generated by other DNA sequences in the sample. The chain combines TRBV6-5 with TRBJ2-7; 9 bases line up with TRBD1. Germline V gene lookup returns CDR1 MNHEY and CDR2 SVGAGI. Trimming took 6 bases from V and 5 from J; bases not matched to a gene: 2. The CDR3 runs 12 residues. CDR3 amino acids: CASRGTGNEQYF. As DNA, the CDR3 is TGTGCCAGCAGGGGGACAGGGAACGAGCAGTACTTC.

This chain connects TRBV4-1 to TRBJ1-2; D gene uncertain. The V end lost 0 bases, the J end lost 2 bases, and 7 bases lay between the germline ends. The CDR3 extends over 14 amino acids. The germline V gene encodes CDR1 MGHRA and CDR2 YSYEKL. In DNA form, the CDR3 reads TGCGCCAGCAGCCAAGATCCACGGAACTATGGCTACACCTTC. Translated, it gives CASSQDPRNYGYTF.

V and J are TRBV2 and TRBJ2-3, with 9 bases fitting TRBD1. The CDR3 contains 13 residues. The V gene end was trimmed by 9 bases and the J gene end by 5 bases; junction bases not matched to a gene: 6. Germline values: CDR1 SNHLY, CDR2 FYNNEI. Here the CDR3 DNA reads TGTGCCAGGAGGGACAGGGTGGAAGATACGCAGTATTTT. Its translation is CARRDRVEDTQYF. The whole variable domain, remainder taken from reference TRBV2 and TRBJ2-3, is EPEVTQTPSHQVTQMGQEVILRCVPISNHLYFYWYRQILGQKVEFLVSFYNNEISEKSEIFDDQFSVERPDGSNFTLKIRSTKLEDSAMYFCARRDRVEDTQYFGPGTRLTVL.

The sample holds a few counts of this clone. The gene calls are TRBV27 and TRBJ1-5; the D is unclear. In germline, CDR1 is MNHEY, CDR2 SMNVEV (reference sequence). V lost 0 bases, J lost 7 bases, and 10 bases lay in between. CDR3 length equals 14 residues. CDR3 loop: CASSLSGVGQPQHF. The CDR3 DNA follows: TGTGCCAGCAGTTTATCCGGGGTGGGGCAGCCCCAGCATTTT.

The DNA of the CDR3 is TGCGCCAGCAGCTTGGCCCGGGCGGGACAGGGGTTCAATGAGCAGTTCTTC. Translation: CASSLARAGQGFNEQFF. The chain recombines TRBV5-1 with TRBJ2-1; TRBD1 matches 10 bases. Germline values: CDR1 SGHRS, CDR2 YFSETQ. V gave up 0 bases and J gave up 6 bases; unmatched junction bases: 9. The CDR3 extends over 17 amino acids.

Written as DNA, the CDR3 is TGTGCCAGCTCCCGTGAGGGGGTTGGCACTGAAGCTTTCTTT. This gives the protein CASSREGVGTEAFF. The chain has TRBV18 and TRBJ1-1, with D perhaps TRBD1 (6 bases). The germline CDR1 and CDR2 sequences are KGHSH and LQKENI. With 6 bases removed from V and 4 bases from J, the gap between germline ends came to 15 bases. The CDR3 spans 14 residues. Filled out from reference TRBV18 and TRBJ1-1, the complete variable domain reads NAGVMQNPRHLVRRRGQEARLRCSPMKGHSHVYWYRQLPEEGLKFMVYLQKENIIDESGMPKERFSAEFPKEGPSILRIQQVVRGDSAAYFCASSREGVGTEAFFGQGTRLTVV.

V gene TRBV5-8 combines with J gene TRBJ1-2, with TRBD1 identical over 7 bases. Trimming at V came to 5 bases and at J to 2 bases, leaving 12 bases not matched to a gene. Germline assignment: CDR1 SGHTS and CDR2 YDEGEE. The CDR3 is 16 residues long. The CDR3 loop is CASRPGTVLGNYGYTF. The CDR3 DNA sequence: TGTGCCAGCAGACCCGGGACAGTGTTGGGAAACTATGGCTACACCTTC.

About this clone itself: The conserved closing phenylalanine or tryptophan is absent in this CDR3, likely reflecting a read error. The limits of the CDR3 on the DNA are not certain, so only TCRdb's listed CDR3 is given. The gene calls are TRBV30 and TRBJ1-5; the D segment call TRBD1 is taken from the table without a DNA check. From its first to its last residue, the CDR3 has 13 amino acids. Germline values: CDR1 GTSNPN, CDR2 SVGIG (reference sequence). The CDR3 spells CAWSPTGNQPKHL.

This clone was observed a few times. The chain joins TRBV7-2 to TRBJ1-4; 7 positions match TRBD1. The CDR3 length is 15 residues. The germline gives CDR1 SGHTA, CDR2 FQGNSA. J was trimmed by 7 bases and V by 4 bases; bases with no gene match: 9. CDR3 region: CASSSMTGLGEKLFF. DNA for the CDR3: TGTGCCAGCAGCTCGATGACAGGGTTGGGTGAAAAACTGTTTTTT.

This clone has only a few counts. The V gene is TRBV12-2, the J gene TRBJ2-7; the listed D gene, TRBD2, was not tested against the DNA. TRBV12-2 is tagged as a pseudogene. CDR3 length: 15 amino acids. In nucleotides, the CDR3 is TGTGCAAGTCGCTTAGCTGGGTCTAGCTCCTACGAGCAGTACTTC. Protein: CASRLAGSSSYEQYF.

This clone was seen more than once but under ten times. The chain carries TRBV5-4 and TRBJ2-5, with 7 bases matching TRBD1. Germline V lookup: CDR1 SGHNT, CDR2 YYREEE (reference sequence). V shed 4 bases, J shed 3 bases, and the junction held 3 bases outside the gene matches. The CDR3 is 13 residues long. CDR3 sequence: CASSNGQEETQYF. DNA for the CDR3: TGTGCCAGCAGCAACGGACAGGAAGAGACCCAGTACTTC.

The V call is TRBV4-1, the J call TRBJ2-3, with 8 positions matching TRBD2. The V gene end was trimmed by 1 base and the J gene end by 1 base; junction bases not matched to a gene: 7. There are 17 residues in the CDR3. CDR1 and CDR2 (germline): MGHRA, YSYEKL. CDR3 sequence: CASSQGGAGDGTDTQYF. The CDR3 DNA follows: TGCGCCAGCAGCCAAGGGGGAGCGGGAGATGGCACAGATACGCAGTATTTT.

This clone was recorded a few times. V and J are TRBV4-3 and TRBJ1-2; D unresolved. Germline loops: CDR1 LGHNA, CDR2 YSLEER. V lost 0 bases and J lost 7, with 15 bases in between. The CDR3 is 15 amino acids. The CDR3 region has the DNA TGCGCCAGCAGCCAAGATCCGTACACACCGGGTGGCTACACCTTC. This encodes CASSQDPYTPGGYTF.

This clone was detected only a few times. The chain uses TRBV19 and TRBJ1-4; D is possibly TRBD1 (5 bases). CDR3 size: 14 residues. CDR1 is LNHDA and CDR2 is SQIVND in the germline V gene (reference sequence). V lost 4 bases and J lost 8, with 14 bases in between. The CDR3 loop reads CASSTRALSEKLFF. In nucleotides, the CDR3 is TGTGCCAGTAGTACCAGGGCCTTGAGCGAAAAACTGTTTTTT.

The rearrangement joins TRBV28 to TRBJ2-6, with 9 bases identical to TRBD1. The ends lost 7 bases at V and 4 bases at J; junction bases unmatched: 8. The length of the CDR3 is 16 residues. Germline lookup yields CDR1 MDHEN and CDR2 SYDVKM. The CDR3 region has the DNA TGTGCCAGCACGCTACAGGGGGCGTGGGGGGCCAACGTCCTGACTTTC. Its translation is CASTLQGAWGANVLTF.

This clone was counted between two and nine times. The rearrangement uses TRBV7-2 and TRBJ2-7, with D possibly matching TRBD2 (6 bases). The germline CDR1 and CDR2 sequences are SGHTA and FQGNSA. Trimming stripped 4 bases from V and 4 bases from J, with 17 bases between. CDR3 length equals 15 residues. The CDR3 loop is CASSSAQEGRYEQYF. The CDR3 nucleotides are TGTGCCAGCAGCTCGGCCCAGGAGGGTCGGTACGAGCAGTACTTC.

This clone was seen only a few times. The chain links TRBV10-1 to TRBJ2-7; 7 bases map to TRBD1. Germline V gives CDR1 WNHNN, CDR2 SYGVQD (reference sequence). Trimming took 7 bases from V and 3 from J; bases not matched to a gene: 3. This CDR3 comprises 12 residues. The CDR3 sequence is CASTRDSYEQYF. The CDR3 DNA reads TGCGCCAGCACCAGGGACAGCTACGAGCAGTACTTC.

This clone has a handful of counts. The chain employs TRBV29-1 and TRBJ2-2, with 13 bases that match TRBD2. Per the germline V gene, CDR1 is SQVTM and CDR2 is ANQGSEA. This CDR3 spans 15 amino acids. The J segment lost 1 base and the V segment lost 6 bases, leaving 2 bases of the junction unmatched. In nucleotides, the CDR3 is TGCAGCGTGAGACTAGCGGGAGGGAACACCGGGGAGCTGTTTTTT. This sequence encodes CSVRLAGGNTGELFF.

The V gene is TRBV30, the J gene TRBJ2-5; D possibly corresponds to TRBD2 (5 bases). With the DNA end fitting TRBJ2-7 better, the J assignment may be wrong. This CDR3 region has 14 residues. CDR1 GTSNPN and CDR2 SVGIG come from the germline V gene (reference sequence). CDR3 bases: TGTGCCTGGAGATATCCGGGATTGGTGTCCGAGCAGTACTTC. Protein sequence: CAWRYPGLVSEQYF.

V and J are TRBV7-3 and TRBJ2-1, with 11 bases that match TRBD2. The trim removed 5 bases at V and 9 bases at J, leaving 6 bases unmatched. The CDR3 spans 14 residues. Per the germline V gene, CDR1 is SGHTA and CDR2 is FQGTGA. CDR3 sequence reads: CASSDGTSGSEQFF. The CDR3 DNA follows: TGTGCCAGCAGCGACGGGACTAGCGGTAGTGAGCAGTTCTTC.

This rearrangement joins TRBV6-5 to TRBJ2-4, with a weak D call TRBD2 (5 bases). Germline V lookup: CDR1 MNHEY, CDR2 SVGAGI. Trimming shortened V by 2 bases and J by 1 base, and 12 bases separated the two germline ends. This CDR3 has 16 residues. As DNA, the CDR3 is TGTGCCAGCAGTTACGCGGGTCCCCCGGCCAAAAACATTCAGTACTTC. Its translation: CASSYAGPPAKNIQYF.